The present T cell receptor beta chain was sequenced within a study of T cells in Graves' hyperthyroidism and ophthalmopathy. Whole-study findings and limits: Using 13 V-J features, a model discriminated ophthalmopathy from stable hyperthyroidism. Ophthalmopathy onset followed model prediction by a median approximately six months.

As to this clonotype: Its specificity is not known.

Amplified TCR beta CDR3 regions came from RNA transcripts. TCR CDR3 underwent first-round RT-PCR with the HTBI primer set. TCRdb called the multiplex PCR reads again in MiXCR, with one record for every CDR3 protein. The table records roughly 710,000 distinct CDR3 sequences, roughly 32% of them present only once. The source is a woman in her thirties or forties with Graves' hyperthyroidism. Sequenced: blood.

DNA for the CDR3: TGTGCCAGTAGTATCCTGGGGGGGACCGGGGAGCTGTTTTTT. Its translation: CASSILGGTGELFF. The genes are TRBV19 and TRBJ2-2, with 7 bases that match TRBD2. Germline loops: CDR1 LNHDA, CDR2 SQIVND (reference sequence). This CDR3 is 14 amino acids long. The ends lost 3 bases at V and 5 bases at J; junction bases unmatched: 3.